This TCR beta chain was sequenced in a study of blood T cell repertoires in COVID-19. V was clipped by 1 base and J by 6 bases, with 15 bases between them. Looked up from germline, CDR1 is LNHNV and CDR2 is YYDKDF (reference sequence). CDR3 length equals 15 residues. In the original analysis: Amplified reference gene primers provided the basis for estimating nucleated cell counts. TCRdb keeps only in-frame clones here, not all; method: immunoSEQ multiplex PCR. V and J calls and clone size follow that table, whereas D and trimming were derived from the DNA. The data contain a few hundred thousand clones, 83% of them singletons.

The TCR was taken from a man between 60 and 70 years old who had recovered from COVID-19. The source material was peripheral blood. The chain recombines TRBV15 with TRBJ1-2; possibly TRBD1 for D (6 bases). CDR3 in amino acids: CATSRGLGGEDGYTF. In DNA form, the CDR3 reads TGTGCCACCAGCAGAGGGTTAGGGGGAGAGGATGGCTACACCTTC.